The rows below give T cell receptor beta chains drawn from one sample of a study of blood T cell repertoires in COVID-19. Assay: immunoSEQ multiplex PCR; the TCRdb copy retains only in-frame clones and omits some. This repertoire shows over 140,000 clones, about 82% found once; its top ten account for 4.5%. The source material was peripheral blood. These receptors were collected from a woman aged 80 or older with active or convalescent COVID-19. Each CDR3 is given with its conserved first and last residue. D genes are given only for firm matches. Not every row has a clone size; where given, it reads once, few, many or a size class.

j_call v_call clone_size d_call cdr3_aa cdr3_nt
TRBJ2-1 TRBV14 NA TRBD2 CASSPISPGGEQFF TGTGCCAGCAGCCCCATCTCTCCGGGAGGGGAGCAGTTCTTC
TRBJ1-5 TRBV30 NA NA CAWSVGQRDQPQHF TGTGCCTGGAGTGTAGGTCAGAGGGATCAGCCCCAGCATTTT
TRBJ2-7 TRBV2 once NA CASRDPGRGGSYEQYF TGTGCCAGCAGGGACCCCGGAAGGGGTGGCTCCTACGAGCAGTACTTC
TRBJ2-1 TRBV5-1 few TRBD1 CASSYQQGAEQFF TGCGCCAGCAGCTATCAACAGGGGGCTGAGCAGTTCTTC
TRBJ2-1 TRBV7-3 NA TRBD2 CASSLASGGASNEQFF TGTGCCAGCAGCTTAGCTAGCGGGGGGGCCTCCAATGAGCAGTTCTTC
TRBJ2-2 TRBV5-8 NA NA CASSFWGVKSGELFF TGTGCCAGCAGCTTTTGGGGAGTTAAGTCCGGGGAGCTGTTTTTT
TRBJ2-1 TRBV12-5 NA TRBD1 CASGSSGTVNEQFF TGTGCTAGTGGTTCATCCGGGACAGTCAATGAGCAGTTCTTC
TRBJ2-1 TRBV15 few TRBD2 CATSRAGGTRRNEQFF TGTGCCACCAGCAGGGCCGGGGGGACTAGAAGGAATGAGCAGTTCTTC
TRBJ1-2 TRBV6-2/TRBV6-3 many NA CASSSPLLAGYTF TGTGCCAGCAGTTCCCCTCTGCTGGCTGGCTACACCTTC
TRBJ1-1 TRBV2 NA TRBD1 CASRITRQGAGGDTEAFF TGTGCCAGCAGGATCACCCGACAGGGGGCCGGCGGGGACACTGAAGCTTTCTTT
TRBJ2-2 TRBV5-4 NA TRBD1 CASSLNRGMDTGELFF TGTGCCAGCAGCTTAAACAGGGGAATGGACACCGGGGAGCTGTTTTTT
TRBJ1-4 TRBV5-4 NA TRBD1 CASSPQPGQSEKLFF TGTGCCAGCAGCCCGCAACCGGGACAGTCTGAAAAACTGTTTTTT
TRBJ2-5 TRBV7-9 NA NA CASSSPDSNLGETQYF TGTGCCAGCAGCTCCCCGGACTCGAACCTCGGAGAGACCCAGTACTTC
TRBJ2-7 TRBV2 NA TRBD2 CASSEAGGGAYEQYF TGTGCCAGCAGTGAAGCGGGCGGGGGGGCCTACGAGCAGTACTTC
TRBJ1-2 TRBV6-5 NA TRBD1 CASSPRTGGNYGYTF TGTGCCAGCAGTCCGAGGACAGGGGGAAACTATGGCTACACCTTC
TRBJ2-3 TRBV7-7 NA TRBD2 CASSPYPGLAFTDTQYF TGTGCTAGCAGCCCATACCCGGGACTAGCTTTCACAGATACGCAGTATTTT
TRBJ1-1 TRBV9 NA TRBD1 CASSPRSDRVDTEAFF TGTGCCAGCAGCCCGAGATCCGACAGGGTGGACACTGAAGCTTTCTTT
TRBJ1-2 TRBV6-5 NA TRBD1 CASRATGVAGYTF TGTGCCAGCAGAGCAACAGGGGTTGCTGGCTACACCTTC
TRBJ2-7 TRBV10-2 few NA CASSELGGEQYF TGCGCCAGCAGTGAGCTAGGCGGGGAGCAGTACTTC
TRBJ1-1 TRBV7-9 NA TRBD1 CASNVIGTGTEAFF TGTGCCAGCAATGTAATCGGGACAGGCACTGAAGCTTTCTTT
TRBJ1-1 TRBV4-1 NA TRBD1 CASSQVPGQGASFF TGCGCCAGCAGCCAAGTTCCGGGACAGGGGGCTTCTTTCTTT
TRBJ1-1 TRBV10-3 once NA CAIKEGGRTEAFF TGTGCCATCAAGGAGGGCGGAAGGACTGAAGCTTTCTTT
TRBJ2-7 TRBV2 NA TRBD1 CASSQGSDRVGEQYF TGTGCCAGCAGTCAGGGGTCGGACAGGGTAGGCGAGCAGTACTTC
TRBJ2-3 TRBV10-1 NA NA CASSQRQKRTDTQYF TGCGCCAGCAGTCAACGACAGAAACGCACAGATACGCAGTATTTT
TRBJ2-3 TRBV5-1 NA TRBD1 CASSFYGLGQGTDTQYF TGCGCCAGCAGCTTCTACGGCTTGGGACAGGGTACAGATACGCAGTATTTT
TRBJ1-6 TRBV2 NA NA CASGGQRYNSPLHF TGTGCCAGCGGGGGACAACGGTATAATTCACCCCTCCACTTT
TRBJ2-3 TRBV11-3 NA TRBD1 CASSLGRDRYTDTQYF TGTGCCAGCAGCTTAGGCCGGGACAGGTACACAGATACGCAGTATTTT
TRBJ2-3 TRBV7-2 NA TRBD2 CASSLASSSGGRTDTQYF TGTGCCAGCAGCTTAGCCAGTTCTAGCGGGGGTCGCACAGATACGCAGTATTTT
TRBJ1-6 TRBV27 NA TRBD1 CASSSGQGRISPLHF TGTGCCAGCAGTTCCGGACAGGGACGAATATCACCCCTCCACTTT
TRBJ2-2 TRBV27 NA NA CASARPGTGELFF TGTGCCAGCGCCCGGCCGGGCACCGGGGAGCTGTTTTTT
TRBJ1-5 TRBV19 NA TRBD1 CASSDRQGARQPQHF TGTGCCAGTAGTGATCGACAGGGGGCGAGGCAGCCCCAGCATTTT
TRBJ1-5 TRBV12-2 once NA CASRLDPAPGSNQPQHF TGTGCAAGTCGCTTAGATCCGGCCCCAGGGAGCAATCAGCCCCAGCATTTT
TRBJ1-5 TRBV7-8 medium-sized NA CASSEGRTQPQHF TGTGCCAGCAGCGAAGGGAGGACTCAGCCCCAGCATTTT
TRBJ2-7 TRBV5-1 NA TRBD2 CASSLAAGGPYEQYF TGCGCCAGCAGCTTGGCGGCGGGGGGCCCCTACGAGCAGTACTTC
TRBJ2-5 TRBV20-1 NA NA CSTTVQETQYF TGCAGTACTACCGTACAAGAGACCCAGTACTTC
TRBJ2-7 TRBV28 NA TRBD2 CASSIQSGGVYEQYF TGTGCCAGCAGTATCCAGAGCGGGGGGGTCTACGAGCAGTACTTC
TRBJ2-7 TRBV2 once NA CASRYTPYEQYF TGTGCCAGCAGGTACACCCCCTACGAGCAGTACTTC
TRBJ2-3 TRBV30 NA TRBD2 CAWSGGTSPDTQYF TGTGCCTGGAGTGGGGGGACTAGTCCAGATACGCAGTATTTT
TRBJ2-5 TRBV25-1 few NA CASTGGETQYF TGTGCCAGCACTGGAGGAGAGACCCAGTACTTC
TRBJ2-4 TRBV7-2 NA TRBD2 CASSIRVAGGLAKNIQYF TGTGCCAGCAGCATCCGGGTAGCGGGGGGCCTAGCCAAAAACATTCAGTACTTC
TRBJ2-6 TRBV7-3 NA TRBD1 CASSPRDSSRSGANVLTF TGTGCCAGCAGCCCACGGGACAGCAGCCGCTCTGGGGCCAACGTCCTGACTTTC
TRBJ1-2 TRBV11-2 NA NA CASSSLGKGQWFGYGYTF TGTGCCAGCAGCTCCCTTGGAAAGGGGCAATGGTTTGGCTATGGCTACACCTTC
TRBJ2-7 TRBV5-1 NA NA CASSLSGSSYEQYF TGCGCCAGCAGCTTGAGTGGCAGCTCCTACGAGCAGTACTTC
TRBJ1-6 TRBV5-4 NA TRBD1 CASSKGGAWSPLHF TGTGCCAGCAGTAAAGGGGGCGCGTGGTCACCCCTCCACTTT
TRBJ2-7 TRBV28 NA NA CASSFTPTYEQYF TGTGCCAGCAGTTTTACACCCACCTACGAGCAGTACTTC
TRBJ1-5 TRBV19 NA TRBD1 CASSLGTGSWNQPQHF TGTGCCAGTAGTCTCGGGACAGGGAGTTGGAATCAGCCCCAGCATTTT
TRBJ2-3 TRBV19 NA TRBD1 CASSLRTGPSTDTQYF TGTGCCAGTAGCCTTCGGACAGGCCCTAGCACAGATACGCAGTATTTT
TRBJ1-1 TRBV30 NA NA CAWSLSGWNTEAFF TGTGCCTGGAGTTTATCAGGATGGAACACTGAAGCTTTCTTT
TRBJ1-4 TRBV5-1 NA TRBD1 CASSFDRVGEKLFF TGCGCCAGCAGCTTCGACAGGGTCGGTGAAAAACTGTTTTTT
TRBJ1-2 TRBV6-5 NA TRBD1 CASSPRGNGYTF TGTGCCAGCAGTCCCAGGGGGAATGGCTACACCTTC
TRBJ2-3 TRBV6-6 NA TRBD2 CASSTGRGGANTQYF TGTGCCAGCAGCACTGGGCGGGGGGGCGCGAATACGCAGTATTTT
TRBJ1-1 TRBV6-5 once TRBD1 CASSSRQGVNTEAFF TGTGCCAGCAGTTCTCGACAGGGAGTAAACACTGAAGCTTTCTTT
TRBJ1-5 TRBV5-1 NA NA CASSLDGRGNQPQHF TGCGCCAGCAGCTTGGATGGCAGGGGCAATCAGCCCCAGCATTTT
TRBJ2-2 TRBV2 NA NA CASSDLLSGTGELFF TGTGCCAGCAGTGACCTACTATCAGGGACCGGGGAGCTGTTTTTT